These 31 T cell receptor beta chains came from one sample sequenced in a study of T-cell memory formation after mild COVID-19. TCRdb processed the 5' RACE reads anew with MiXCR; each CDR3 protein has one entry. This table holds some 7,400 distinct CDR3 sequences, approximately 32% found once. Sample: PBMCs or a T cell subset sorted from them (not recorded which). Receptor source: an adult woman who had mild COVID-19 (a few samples of this study predate the infection). Cell type and time point are not known.

This clonotype was picked up many times. The V call is TRBV9, the J call TRBJ2-6, with unresolved D. The germline CDR1 and CDR2 sequences are SGDLS and YYNGEE. V was pared by 1 base and J by 0 bases, with 2 bases between. The CDR3 is 14 amino acids. The CDR3 is CASSVNSGANVLTF. In nucleotides, the CDR3 is TGTGCCAGCAGCGTAAACTCTGGGGCCAACGTCCTGACTTTC.

This clonotype was observed many times. The chain couples TRBV2 to TRBJ1-5; D unclear. The CDR3 is made up of 14 amino acids. Germline lookup yields CDR1 SNHLY and CDR2 FYNNEI. V was trimmed by 5 bases and J by 5 bases, leaving 13 bases between them. The CDR3 loop is CASSPGPEDQPQHF. The CDR3 coding sequence is TGTGCCAGCAGTCCCGGACCCGAAGATCAGCCCCAGCATTTT.

Written as DNA, the CDR3 is TGCGCCAGCAGCTTGGTACAGGGACAAGAGACCCAGTACTTC. Amino acid sequence: CASSLVQGQETQYF. The V and J genes are TRBV5-1 and TRBJ2-5, with D possibly TRBD1 on 6 matching bases. In germline, CDR1 is SGHRS, CDR2 YFSETQ. There are 14 residues in the CDR3. Trimming took 0 bases from V and 2 from J, leaving 8 bases between them.

This clonotype has at least ten counts. The V call is TRBV19, the J call TRBJ1-5; TRBD1 agrees at 7 bases. The germline V gene has CDR1 LNHDA and CDR2 SQIVND (reference sequence). The CDR3 sequence is 12 residues long. CDR3 in DNA: TGTGGCAGCAGGGGGTCGAATCAGCCCCAGCATTTT. Its protein is CGSRGSNQPQHF.

The table lists this clonotype with many counts. J is TRBJ1-1 and V is TRBV4-3; possible D gene TRBD1, 5 bases. V was cut by 0 bases and J by 0 bases, with 14 bases left in between. The V gene's germline CDR1 is LGHNA and CDR2 YSLEER. The CDR3 sequence is 17 residues long. CDR3 loop: CASSQDFSGSMNTEAFF. The DNA for the CDR3 is TGCGCCAGCAGCCAAGATTTCTCAGGGAGCATGAACACTGAAGCTTTCTTT.

V is TRBV12-3 or TRBV12-4 and J is TRBJ2-3, with 9 nucleotides matching TRBD2. This CDR3 spans 17 amino acids. V shed 2 bases, J shed 2 bases, and the junction held 8 bases outside the gene matches. CDR3 in amino acids: CASSLTGTSGYTDTQYF. The DNA of the CDR3 is TGTGCCAGCAGTTTAACGGGAACTAGCGGGTACACAGATACGCAGTATTTT.

This clonotype was counted ten times or more. The CDR3 region has the DNA TGTGCCAGCAGCTCCAGGACTAGCGGGAGCCAAACGGAAACCTACAATGAGCAGTTCTTC. It is translated as CASSSRTSGSQTETYNEQFF. The chain carries TRBV7-6 and TRBJ2-1; 13 nucleotides align to TRBD2. The J segment lost 2 bases and the V segment lost 4 bases, leaving 14 bases of the junction unmatched. Germline-derived CDR1 and CDR2 are SGHVS and FNYEAQ. The CDR3 totals 20 residues.

This clonotype is medium-sized. This rearrangement joins TRBV5-1 to TRBJ2-7, with D perhaps matching TRBD2 (5 bases). Trimming removed 4 bases from V and 0 bases from J, with 23 bases in between. CDR3 length equals 18 residues. CDR1 and CDR2 (germline): SGHRS, YFSETQ. CDR3 residues: CASSRAGGVSRSSYEQYF. In DNA, the CDR3 is TGCGCCAGCAGCCGCGCTGGAGGTGTCAGCAGGAGCTCCTACGAGCAGTACTTC.

This clonotype was counted ten times or more. V gene TRBV7-9 combines with J gene TRBJ1-2, with D unresolved. The germline V gene encodes CDR1 SEHNR and CDR2 FQNEAQ (reference sequence). This CDR3 comprises 18 residues. Trimming shortened V by 8 bases and J by 4 bases, and 29 bases separated the two germline ends. CDR3 amino acids: CASQELTLSIPGSYGYTF. Here the CDR3 DNA reads TGTGCCAGCCAAGAGCTCACCCTTTCCATTCCCGGCTCCTATGGCTACACCTTC.

In this sample, this clonotype turned up many times. V is TRBV7-8 and J is TRBJ1-1; unclear D gene. Germline CDR1 is SGHVS and CDR2 is FQNEAQ. V shed 2 bases and J shed 1 base, with 11 bases lying between them. The CDR3 runs to 15 residues. The CDR3: CASSLLRRPNTEAFF. The CDR3 region has the DNA TGTGCCAGCAGCTTATTGCGACGCCCGAACACTGAAGCTTTCTTT.

In its sample, this clonotype was seen many times. This chain connects TRBV6-6 to TRBJ1-1, with D tentatively TRBD1 (5 bases). The CDR3 is made up of 13 amino acids. The V gene lost 4 bases and the J gene lost 6 bases, with 12 bases spanning the gap. Per the germline V gene, CDR1 is MNHNY and CDR2 is SVGAGI (reference sequence). CDR3 coding DNA: TGTGCCAGCAGTTTTTCCGACAGCGCTGAAGCTTTCTTT. As protein: CASSFSDSAEAFF.

Relative to its sample, this clonotype is medium-sized. This chain connects TRBV7-8 to TRBJ2-3, with TRBD2 as a possible D gene (5 bases). The CDR3 covers 16 residues. The germline gives CDR1 SGHVS, CDR2 FQNEAQ. The germline V and J ends were trimmed by 5 bases and 0 bases, with 15 bases remaining between them. This CDR3 reads CASSLRRAASTDTQYF. In DNA form, the CDR3 reads TGTGCCAGCAGCCTAAGGCGAGCGGCTAGCACAGATACGCAGTATTTT.

This clonotype showed up many times. The rearrangement links TRBV5-6 to TRBJ2-7; TRBD2 agrees at 9 bases. The V and J ends lost 4 bases and 2 bases, in that order; junction bases with no gene match: 7. This CDR3 has 15 residues. CDR1 SGHDT and CDR2 YYEEEE come from the germline V gene. DNA of the CDR3: TGTGCCAGCAGCCCGACTAGCGGATTTGCCTACGAGCAGTACTTC. This encodes CASSPTSGFAYEQYF.

The gene calls are TRBV10-1 and TRBJ1-5; D call uncertain. V was shortened by 7 bases and J by 2 bases, with 18 bases between the two germline ends. The CDR3 is 16 amino acids. CDR1 and CDR2 (germline): WNHNN, SYGVQD (reference sequence). The DNA for the CDR3 is TGCGCCAGCAATTCGAGGCCCCCCGAAGGCAATCAGCCCCAGCATTTT. Its protein product is CASNSRPPEGNQPQHF.

At least ten counts were recorded for this clonotype. CDR3 sequence (DNA): TGTGCCAGCAGCTTAGACACCGGCCAGGGAAGAACTGAAGCTTTCTTT. It yields the protein CASSLDTGQGRTEAFF. The chain joins TRBV7-8 to TRBJ1-1, with a possible D match to TRBD1 (5 bases). The CDR3 runs 16 residues. V lost 1 base and J lost 5, with 17 bases in between. Germline assignment: CDR1 SGHVS and CDR2 FQNEAQ. Together with reference TRBV7-8 and TRBJ1-1, the CDR3 gives the full variable domain: GAGVSQSPRYKVAKRGQDVALRCDPISGHVSLFWYQQALGQGPEFLTYFQNEAQLDKSGLPSDRFFAERPEGSVSTLKIQRTQQEDSAVYLCASSLDTGQGRTEAFFGQGTRLTVV.

By share, this clonotype ranks as medium-sized. The V and J genes are TRBV29-1 and TRBJ2-1; 8 bases fit TRBD1. Germline values: CDR1 SQVTM, CDR2 ANQGSEA. The CDR3 has 15 amino acids. The J segment lost 3 bases and the V segment lost 3 bases, leaving 7 bases of the junction unmatched. CDR3 sequence: CSVDSRDRHYNEQFF. The CDR3 nucleotides are TGCAGCGTTGATTCGAGGGACAGGCACTACAATGAGCAGTTCTTC.

V gene TRBV7-6 combines with J gene TRBJ2-1, with D perhaps TRBD2 (6 bases). Trimming took 3 bases from V and 9 from J, leaving 18 bases between them. The CDR3 spans 15 residues. Germline values: CDR1 SGHVS, CDR2 FNYEAQ. CDR3 nucleotide sequence: TGTGCCAGCAGCTTCGGATCGGCGGGACGGGGTGAGCAGTTCTTC. This encodes CASSFGSAGRGEQFF.

In regard to this clonotype: An end of the junction does not agree with germline; a read error may underlie this. The chain recombines TRBV7-7 with TRBJ2-5; unclear D gene. CDR1 and CDR2 (germline): SSHAT, FNYEAQ (reference sequence). The CDR3 has 14 amino acids. For the CDR3, the DNA is TGTGCTAGCAGCCAGCTTGCTACCGGAGAGACCCAGTACTTC. Residues: CASSQLATGETQYF.

This clonotype came up many times. The V call is TRBV7-9, the J call TRBJ1-5; maybe TRBD1 (5 bases). The length of the CDR3 is 14 residues. Germline V lookup: CDR1 SEHNR, CDR2 FQNEAQ (reference sequence). The ends were cut back, 2 bases at V and 3 bases at J, with 8 bases in the middle. CDR3 sequence: CASSLLDNNQPQHF. CDR3 nucleotide sequence: TGTGCCAGCAGCTTACTGGACAACAATCAGCCCCAGCATTTT.

The chain links TRBV12-3 or TRBV12-4 to TRBJ2-1, with TRBD1 matching 9 bases. CDR3 length equals 16 residues. V trimming: 6 bases; J trimming: 1 base; junction bases outside the gene matches: 7. For the CDR3, the DNA is TGTGCCAGCAGCCGGGGACAGGGCGGGTCCTACAATGAGCAGTTCTTC. Protein sequence: CASSRGQGGSYNEQFF.

This clonotype was seen repeatedly, ten times or more. The V gene is TRBV5-1, the J gene TRBJ2-2, with 7 bases fitting TRBD2. The CDR3 runs 16 residues. CDR1 is SGHRS and CDR2 is YFSETQ in the germline V gene. V shed 0 bases and J 7 bases; nucleotides not matched to a gene: 9. The CDR3 is CASSLVAGVSGGELFF. The DNA for the CDR3 is TGCGCCAGCAGCTTGGTCGCGGGAGTTAGTGGCGGGGAGCTGTTTTTT.

The CDR3 protein is CASSTRQGEVEAFF. CDR3 nucleotides: TGTGCCAGCAGCACCAGACAGGGGGAGGTTGAAGCTTTCTTT. The chain recombines TRBV7-2 with TRBJ1-1; 9 nucleotides match TRBD1. Trimming at V came to 5 bases and at J to 7 bases, leaving 8 bases not matched to a gene. The CDR3 consists of 14 residues. Per germline, CDR1 SGHTA and CDR2 FQGNSA.

The rearrangement joins TRBV12-3 or TRBV12-4 to TRBJ2-1, with 11 nucleotides matching TRBD2. The CDR3 spans 14 residues. Trimming cost V 5 bases and J 9 bases; bases outside gene matches: 6. CDR3 protein: CASSNSGGAGEQFF. DNA of the CDR3: TGTGCCAGCAGTAATAGCGGGGGGGCAGGTGAGCAGTTCTTC.

This clonotype was seen ten or more times. This chain joins TRBV20-1 and TRBJ2-1; 11 bases align to TRBD2. In germline, CDR1 is DFQATT, CDR2 SNEGSKA (reference sequence). The junction had 3 bases not matched to a gene; V was cut back by 1 base and J by 4 bases. The CDR3 sequence is 15 residues long. The CDR3 coding sequence is TGCAGTGCTAGAGCTGTAGCGGGAGGGTACAATGAGCAGTTCTTC. Residues: CSARAVAGGYNEQFF.

The CDR3 DNA reads as TGTGCCAGCAGCTCCCTGGTGGGACAGGGGTTCATGAACACTGAAGCTTTCTTT. Its translation is CASSSLVGQGFMNTEAFF. The rearrangement uses TRBV7-8 and TRBJ1-1, with 10 nucleotides matching TRBD1. Germline V gene data show CDR1 as SGHVS and CDR2 as FQNEAQ. CDR3 length equals 18 residues. The V segment lost 4 bases and the J segment 0 bases; nucleotides outside the gene matches: 11.

In its sample, this clonotype was seen a few times. This could be a read error, since a much larger clone is one nucleotide away. This rearrangement joins TRBV4-1 to TRBJ2-7, with D maybe TRBD1 (6 bases). Trimming cost V 6 bases and J 7 bases, with 22 bases left between them. Germline V gene data show CDR1 as MGHRA and CDR2 as YSYEKL. The CDR3 spans 15 residues. The CDR3 bases are TGCGCCAGCAGACAACTCGACAGGTACCTAGAGGAGCAGTACTTC. Translated, it gives CASRQLDRYLEEQYF.

This clonotype was seen repeatedly, ten times or more. Here the CDR3 reads CASSNGQGGQDTQYF. The CDR3 DNA reads TGCGCCAGCAGCAACGGACAGGGGGGCCAAGATACGCAGTATTTT. V and J are TRBV4-1 and TRBJ2-3; 10 bases are shared with TRBD1. The germline V gene has CDR1 MGHRA and CDR2 YSYEKL. This CDR3 is built from 15 residues. Losses at the gene ends were 5 bases for V and 5 bases for J; bases not matched to a gene: 7.

This clonotype was recorded at least ten times. The chain is built from TRBV7-9 and TRBJ1-1; D is ambiguous. This CDR3 has 13 residues. V gave up 4 bases and J gave up 1 base, with 7 bases separating them. Germline V gene data show CDR1 as SEHNR and CDR2 as FQNEAQ (reference sequence). The DNA of the CDR3 is TGTGCCAGCAGCTCACCAGGGAACACTGAAGCTTTCTTT. It specifies CASSSPGNTEAFF.

The J gene is TRBJ2-7, the V gene TRBV4-1, with D unresolved. The ends were cut back, 1 base at V and 3 bases at J, with 10 bases in the middle. This CDR3 is 14 amino acids long. Germline loops: CDR1 MGHRA, CDR2 YSYEKL. CDR3 nucleotide sequence: TGCGCCAGCAGCCAAGGCGCAGGTCTCTACGAGCAGTACTTC. This codes for CASSQGAGLYEQYF.

The table lists this clonotype with a few counts. The chain uses TRBV30 and TRBJ2-1, with D perhaps matching TRBD1 (5 bases). CDR1 is GTSNPN and CDR2 is SVGIG in the germline V gene (reference sequence). Trimming left V 4 bases short and J 8 bases short, with 12 bases between. CDR3 length: 12 residues. In DNA, the CDR3 is TGTGCCTGGAATGTAGGGGTCGATGAGCAGTTCTTC. It is translated as CAWNVGVDEQFF.

This clonotype was counted at least ten times. The chain uses TRBV7-2 and TRBJ2-1; D perhaps matches TRBD2 (5 bases). Germline V CDR1 and CDR2: SGHTA, FQGNSA. This CDR3 has 12 amino acids. The V gene lost 4 bases and the J gene lost 10 bases, with 11 bases spanning the gap. CDR3 sequence (DNA): TGTGCCAGCAGCTCGTATGGCGGGGAGCAGTTCTTC. This codes for CASSSYGGEQFF.